This T cell receptor beta chain came from a study of blood T cell repertoires in COVID-19. Study in general: Sources were T cells, B-cell-depleted T cells, or PBMCs; the material itself was cDNA or gDNA.

Original methodology: By means of reference gene primer amplification, nucleated cell counts were estimated. Here immunoSEQ multiplex PCR was the method, and the copy in TCRdb shows in-frame clones only, minus some. V and J calls and clone size follow that table, whereas D and trimming were derived from the DNA. This sample yields about 120,000 clones, of which over 70% are seen a single time; roughly 0.89% belongs to the top ten. This clone was seen only once. The same CDR3 is also encoded by other DNA sequences in this sample. Trimming stripped 2 bases from V and 4 bases from J, with 6 bases between. Germline CDR1 is KGHSH and CDR2 is LQKENI. The CDR3 sequence is 12 residues long.

This sequence was found in a woman aged 65 to 85 with acute or convalescent COVID-19. Sample: peripheral blood. The V and J genes are TRBV18 and TRBJ2-7; no definite D call. As DNA, the CDR3 is TGTGCCAGCTCACCAGAGTCTTACGAGCAGTACTTC. Its translation is CASSPESYEQYF. The full variable domain, completed using reference TRBV18 and TRBJ2-7, is NAGVMQNPRHLVRRRGQEARLRCSPMKGHSHVYWYRQLPEEGLKFMVYLQKENIIDESGMPKERFSAEFPKEGPSILRIQQVVRGDSAAYFCASSPESYEQYFGPGTRLTVT.